This T cell receptor beta chain is from a study of technical replicates of blood from a handful of donors. This clone was observed once. CDR1 and CDR2 (germline): SGHTA, FQGNSA. The CDR3 length is 14 residues. Trimming shortened V by 5 bases and J by 7 bases, and 17 bases separated the two germline ends. Profiling relied on immunoSEQ multiplex PCR, and the TCRdb table lists in-frame clones only, not all of them. The table lists roughly 90,000 clones, just under 95% of them singletons. The V gene is TRBV7-2, the J gene TRBJ2-5; no reliable D call. The specimen sequenced was T cells isolated from PBMCs. The source is a human donor in good health. The CDR3 region is CASSLSPSSWTQYF. CDR3 bases: TGTGCCAGCAGCCTTTCTCCTAGTTCTTGGACCCAGTACTTC.